This TCR beta chain came from a study of beta chain features in type 1 diabetes. The study, taken as a whole, reports: The VDJ junctions of type 1 diabetes patients carried fewer insertions and more deletions. In patients and controls equally, PCR might favor templates that are shorter. A moderate, significant TCRB CDR3 shortening appeared in type 1 diabetes across four CD4+ subsets.

Markers CD45RO/CCR7/CD25/CD127/CD95/CD27 served to sort CD4+ naive, central memory, regulatory and stem cell-like memory cells. A note on this clone: Its antigen is unidentified.

Expressed TCRB transcripts were sequenced, since all the RNA that had been isolated was reverse transcribed. Produced via immunoSEQ multiplex PCR; TCRdb's table is partial and in-frame only. The sample lists around 170,000 clones, about 9% seen once, with roughly 0.7% in the top ten. The CDR3 is 13 residues long. Looked up from germline, CDR1 is SGHRS and CDR2 is YFSETQ. V shed 5 bases and J shed 4 bases, with 10 bases lying between them. The source is a woman aged 25 to 45 with type 1 diabetes. The V and J genes are TRBV5-1 and TRBJ1-5; the D is unclear. The specimen sequenced was central memory CD4+ T cells from blood. The CDR3 region has the DNA TGCGCCAGCAGTCCTAATCCAAATCAGCCCCAGCATTTT. Its protein product is CASSPNPNQPQHF.